The next 28 T cell receptor beta chains were all read from a single sample in a study of control samples from healthy donors and cancer patients. TCRdb's table, derived via immunoSEQ multiplex PCR, lists solely in-frame clones and lacks some. This sample has about 61,000 clones, with 85% to 90% found just once. Sequences were obtained from PBMCs. These receptors all come from a man in his fifties or sixties with colorectal cancer.

In its sample, this clone was seen once. The rearrangement joins TRBV6-1 to TRBJ2-5, with a tentative D call TRBD1 (5 bases). Looked up from germline, CDR1 is MNHNS and CDR2 is SASEGT. The CDR3 is 15 amino acids. The V and J ends lost 2 bases and 4 bases respectively, with 14 bases between them. In DNA form, the CDR3 reads TGTGCCAGCAGTGAATGGGCAGGGTTGGGAGAGACCCAGTACTTC. Translating it yields CASSEWAGLGETQYF.

V usage is TRBV24-1 and J usage is TRBJ2-3, with 7 bases aligning to TRBD1. This CDR3 is built from 18 residues. The V gene end was trimmed by 3 bases and the J gene end by 0 bases; junction bases not matched to a gene: 11. CDR1 KGHDR and CDR2 SFDVKD come from the germline V gene. The CDR3 here is CATSDPRTGPPSTDTQYF. Here the CDR3 DNA reads TGTGCCACCAGTGATCCCCGGACAGGACCCCCCAGCACAGATACGCAGTATTTT.

This clone has just one count. This chain joins TRBV11-1 and TRBJ1-2; D ambiguous. V lost 5 bases to trimming and J lost 7 bases, with 20 bases between them. There are 15 residues in the CDR3. The V gene's germline CDR1 is SGHAT and CDR2 FQDESV (reference sequence). CDR3 DNA: TGTGCCAGCAGCCCCCTGAGTACGGCCTATGGTGGCTACACCTTC. Its protein product is CASSPLSTAYGGYTF.

The V call is TRBV4-1, the J call TRBJ2-5, with 9 nucleotides matching TRBD1. The CDR3 loop spans 16 amino acids. CDR1 MGHRA and CDR2 YSYEKL come from the germline V gene. V shed 0 bases and J 5 bases; nucleotides not matched to a gene: 7. CDR3 in DNA: TGCGCCAGCAGCCAAGATTGGACAGGGGCGTTGGAGACCCAGTACTTC. This translates into CASSQDWTGALETQYF.

The gene calls are TRBV6-2 or TRBV6-3 and TRBJ2-5; 12 positions agree with TRBD2. Trimming at V came to 5 bases and at J to 10 bases, leaving 8 bases not matched to a gene. The CDR3 is 14 amino acids. Germline V lookup: CDR1 MNHEY, CDR2 SVGEGT. The CDR3, as DNA: TGTGCCAGCAGTGTACTAGCGGGGGGTGAAGACCAGTACTTC. Translation gives CASSVLAGGEDQYF.

V gene TRBV24-1 combines with J gene TRBJ2-5; possibly TRBD1 for D (6 bases). The CDR3 has 13 amino acids. The V gene lost 9 bases and the J gene lost 1 base, with 11 bases spanning the gap. Germline CDR1 is KGHDR and CDR2 is SFDVKD. CDR3 sequence: CATSGQPQETQYF. The CDR3 DNA reads TGTGCCACCTCCGGACAGCCCCAAGAGACCCAGTACTTC.

The count of this clone is one. The chain has TRBV6-6 and TRBJ2-5; no firm D call. The V end lost 0 bases, the J end lost 5 bases, and 4 bases lay between the germline ends. Germline loops: CDR1 MNHNY, CDR2 SVGAGI (reference sequence). The CDR3 has 12 amino acids. In DNA form, the CDR3 reads TGTGCCAGCAGTTACTCCCATGAGACCCAGTACTTC. It codes for CASSYSHETQYF.

The J gene is TRBJ2-3, the V gene TRBV19; D is ambiguous. The CDR3 spans 14 residues. V lost 3 bases, J lost 0 bases, and 7 bases lay in between. The germline V gene has CDR1 LNHDA and CDR2 SQIVND (reference sequence). CDR3 residues: CASSIEDSTDTQYF. CDR3 in DNA: TGTGCCAGTAGTATCGAAGACAGCACAGATACGCAGTATTTT.

The V and J genes are TRBV7-9 and TRBJ2-5; 8 nucleotides align to TRBD2. The germline CDR1 and CDR2 sequences are SEHNR and FQNEAQ (reference sequence). V shed 7 bases, J shed 1 base, and the junction held 5 bases outside the gene matches. The CDR3 totals 14 residues. The DNA for the CDR3 is TGTGCCAGCAACACCGGGGGGGTCCAAGAGACCCAGTACTTC. Translation: CASNTGGVQETQYF.

The rearrangement joins TRBV7-7 to TRBJ2-5; D gene uncertain. The V gene's germline CDR1 is SSHAT and CDR2 FNYEAQ (reference sequence). Trimming took 3 bases from V and 1 from J, leaving 6 bases between them. CDR3 size: 13 residues. The CDR3 bases are TGTGCCAGCAGCTTTGGCTTCCAAGAGACCCAGTACTTC. Residues: CASSFGFQETQYF.

The rearrangement links TRBV2 to TRBJ2-7; D is undetermined. Germline V gene data show CDR1 as SNHLY and CDR2 as FYNNEI. This CDR3 region has 11 residues. Trimming cost V 7 bases and J 3 bases, with 7 bases left between them. For the CDR3, the DNA is TGTGCCAGCACGGTATTCTACGAGCAGTACTTC. This translates into CASTVFYEQYF.

The chain combines TRBV6-6 with TRBJ1-1; TRBD1 is a possible D gene (5 bases). Germline V gives CDR1 MNHNY, CDR2 SVGAGI (reference sequence). Trimming removed 0 bases from V and 5 bases from J, with 16 bases in between. This CDR3 is 16 amino acids long. CDR3 residues: CASSYSIKGGGTEAFF. The CDR3 DNA reads TGTGCCAGCAGTTACTCGATTAAGGGTGGGGGAACTGAAGCTTTCTTT.

This clone is a singleton in its sample. V gene TRBV2 combines with J gene TRBJ2-5; D assignment may be TRBD1 or TRBD2 (6 bases each). Germline lookup yields CDR1 SNHLY and CDR2 FYNNEI. CDR3 size: 12 residues. The V and J ends lost 6 bases and 5 bases respectively, with 10 bases between them. CDR3 nucleotide sequence: TGTGCCAGCAGCAAAGGGGGGGAGACCCAGTACTTC. It yields the protein CASSKGGETQYF.

A single count supports this clone. This chain uses TRBV7-2 with TRBJ2-7; 12 bases match TRBD2. The germline V gene encodes CDR1 SGHTA and CDR2 FQGNSA. The CDR3 has 17 residues. The junction had 6 bases not matched to a gene; V was cut back by 0 bases and J by 3 bases. CDR3 in amino acids: CASSLAALAGGLYEQYF. The CDR3 nucleotides are TGTGCCAGCAGCTTAGCCGCGCTAGCGGGGGGGCTCTACGAGCAGTACTTC.

A single count supports this clone. The chain is built from TRBV27 and TRBJ2-7; D remains ambiguous. The V and J ends lost 8 bases and 7 bases respectively, with 18 bases between them. The V gene's germline CDR1 is MNHEY and CDR2 SMNVEV (reference sequence). This CDR3 is built from 13 residues. For the CDR3, the DNA is TGTGCCAGCGGACCGGGCCCCCACTTGGAGCAGTACTTC. It codes for CASGPGPHLEQYF.

The chain couples TRBV9 to TRBJ1-3; D not certain. Germline CDR1 is SGDLS and CDR2 is YYNGEE. The CDR3 is 15 amino acids. Between the trimmed V and J ends, which lost 4 bases and 2 bases, there was a span of 13 bases. CDR3 DNA sequence: TGTGCCAGCAGCCCCGGTGGCATCACTGGAAACACCATATATTTT. Translated: CASSPGGITGNTIYF.

This sequence joins TRBV10-3 and TRBJ1-2; D gene unclear. CDR3 size: 13 residues. Per germline, CDR1 ENHRY and CDR2 SYGVKD. Trimming stripped 2 bases from V and 6 bases from J, with 10 bases between. The CDR3: CAISEPSHDGYTF. The CDR3 DNA reads as TGTGCCATCAGTGAGCCGTCCCATGATGGCTACACCTTC.

The rearrangement joins TRBV24-1 to TRBJ2-7; D is possibly TRBD1 (5 bases). The CDR3 length is 19 residues. Trimming took off 5 bases at V and 1 base at J, with 26 bases between the two ends. Germline V gene sequence: CDR1 KGHDR, CDR2 SFDVKD. For the CDR3, the DNA is TGTGCCACCAGTGTCACCGATCTACCAACGTGGGGCGAGTCCTACGAGCAGTACTTC. Its translation: CATSVTDLPTWGESYEQYF.

This sequence joins TRBV2 and TRBJ1-2; TRBD1 matches 8 bases. The CDR3 runs to 15 residues. V lost 6 bases to trimming and J lost 4 bases; unmatched junction nucleotides: 10. Germline V gene sequence: CDR1 SNHLY, CDR2 FYNNEI. DNA for the CDR3: TGTGCCAGCAGACCCGACAGGGGAGGAGGCTATGGCTACACCTTC. Residues: CASRPDRGGGYGYTF.

This chain's CDR3 is CATSWGGAGQPQHF. The CDR3 coding sequence is TGTGCCACCTCCTGGGGGGGGGCTGGTCAGCCCCAGCATTTT. The chain is built from TRBV19 and TRBJ1-5; a weak D match, TRBD1 (6 bases). This CDR3 region has 14 residues. The germline gives CDR1 LNHDA, CDR2 SQIVND (reference sequence). V was pared by 10 bases and J by 6 bases, with 19 bases between.

The CDR3 region has the DNA TGTGCCAGCAGTCCAGAGGTCTACGAGCAGTACTTC. Translated, it gives CASSPEVYEQYF. The rearrangement uses TRBV2 and TRBJ2-7; D remains ambiguous. Looked up from germline, CDR1 is SNHLY and CDR2 is FYNNEI. The ends were cut back, 5 bases at V and 3 bases at J, with 8 bases in the middle. The CDR3 contains 12 residues.

The chain links TRBV18 to TRBJ2-2; possibly TRBD1 for D (5 bases). This CDR3 has 15 residues. From germline, CDR1 is KGHSH and CDR2 LQKENI. Trimming pared 4 bases from V and 1 base from J, leaving 10 bases between. CDR3 region: CASSLFQGNTGELFF. The DNA of the CDR3 is TGTGCCAGCTCACTATTTCAGGGGAACACCGGGGAGCTGTTTTTT. The full variable domain, completed using reference TRBV18 and TRBJ2-2, is NAGVMQNPRHLVRRRGQEARLRCSPMKGHSHVYWYRQLPEEGLKFMVYLQKENIIDESGMPKERFSAEFPKEGPSILRIQQVVRGDSAAYFCASSLFQGNTGELFFGEGSRLTVL.

The rearrangement links TRBV6-1 to TRBJ1-1, with D possibly being TRBD1 (5 bases). The CDR3 length is 13 residues. V was cut by 9 bases and J by 2 bases, with 13 bases left in between. CDR1 and CDR2 from the germline V gene are MNHNS and SASEGT. CDR3 loop: CASVYRDNTEAFF. Written as DNA, the CDR3 is TGTGCCAGTGTTTACCGGGACAACACTGAAGCTTTCTTT.

V usage is TRBV11-2 and J usage is TRBJ2-7; 8 nucleotides match TRBD1. Per the germline V gene, CDR1 is SGHAT and CDR2 is FQNNGV. With V trimmed by 1 base and J by 4 bases, 6 bases remained unmatched. The CDR3 is 15 residues long. In DNA form, the CDR3 reads TGTGCCAGCAGCTTAGTCGGACAGGGCATGTACGAGCAGTACTTC. It yields the protein CASSLVGQGMYEQYF.

V and J are TRBV10-3 and TRBJ1-2; possible D gene TRBD1, 5 bases. The CDR3 extends over 13 amino acids. Germline assignment: CDR1 ENHRY and CDR2 SYGVKD. V gave up 6 bases and J gave up 2 bases, with 10 bases separating them. The CDR3 reads CAIRGDSNYGYTF. The CDR3 region has the DNA TGTGCCATCAGGGGTGACAGCAACTATGGCTACACCTTC.

The V call is TRBV4-3, the J call TRBJ2-1, with 11 nucleotides matching TRBD2. Trimming removed 3 bases from V and 5 bases from J; junction bases left unmatched: 6. CDR3 length: 16 residues. In germline, CDR1 is LGHNA, CDR2 YSLEER. CDR3 residues: CASSHGLAGGDNEQFF. CDR3 in DNA: TGCGCCAGCAGCCATGGCCTAGCGGGGGGAGACAATGAGCAGTTCTTC.

This clone was counted once. The chain carries TRBV6-6 and TRBJ2-4; 7 bases align to TRBD1. Trimming cost V 1 base and J 2 bases; bases outside gene matches: 5. CDR1 and CDR2 (germline): MNHNY, SVGAGI (reference sequence). This CDR3 spans 16 amino acids. CDR3 nucleotides: TGTGCCAGCAGTTACTTGGCAGGGGGTTCCAAAAACATTCAGTACTTC. This gives the protein CASSYLAGGSKNIQYF.

This sequence joins TRBV4-1 and TRBJ1-6, with D hard to call. Between the trimmed V and J ends, which lost 0 bases and 5 bases, there was a span of 14 bases. The CDR3 runs 17 residues. Germline values: CDR1 MGHRA, CDR2 YSYEKL. CDR3 protein: CASSQDGFRRDNSPLHF. CDR3 in DNA: TGCGCCAGCAGCCAAGACGGGTTCCGACGGGATAATTCACCCCTCCACTTT.